The T cell receptor (beta chain) under discussion was sequenced for a study of neurological immune-mediated disorders. With 10-nucleotide random UMIs, 5'RACE was used to make the cDNA. TCRdb recomputed calls from the 5' RACE reads with MiXCR, one row per CDR3 protein. The table has tens of thousands of distinct CDR3 sequences, 3% to 4% seen once. Unsorted libraries were prepared from 2 million PBMCs held at -80 C. Broader study findings: None of the CDR3 amino acid sequences in expanded clones turned up in more than one subject, which points to private repertoires in all groups. Phylogenetic grouping assigned the repertoires of 18 of 34 multiple sclerosis patients to a single cluster of related CDR3 sequences. This cluster may be a repertoire-level signature.

CDR3 length: 12 residues. In germline, CDR1 is MNHEY, CDR2 SVGAGI. Trimming removed 6 bases at V and 4 bases at J, with 7 bases between. The table lists this clonotype with many counts. No antigen is known for it. Sequencing used PBMCs. The TCR comes from a man aged 25-40 years with multiple sclerosis. The genes are TRBV6-5 and TRBJ1-3, with D uncertain. The CDR3 sequence: CASSRPGNTIYF. The CDR3 DNA reads TGTGCCAGCAGCCGCCCAGGAAACACCATATATTTT.